These T cell receptor beta chains were read from a single sample in a study of T cells in Graves' hyperthyroidism and ophthalmopathy. MiXCR, run by TCRdb on the multiplex PCR reads, gives a single entry per CDR3 protein. Seen here are around 540,000 distinct CDR3 sequences, approximately 16% observed once, and the top ten hold 25% to 35%. The material sequenced was blood. All receptors derive from a woman in her twenties or thirties with Graves' ophthalmopathy. The CDR3 runs from the conserved cysteine through the conserved F or W. A D gene is named only where the DNA matches it firmly. Size is omitted from some rows. Given values are once, few, many or a class for expanded clones.

j_gene: TRBJ1-1
v_gene: TRBV30
abundance: many
d_gene: NA
CDR3nt: TGTGCCTGGAAAAGGGGGGTCATGAACACTGAAGCTTTCTTT
CDR3aa: CAWKRGVMNTEAFF

j_gene: TRBJ2-7
v_gene: TRBV29-1
abundance: many
d_gene: TRBD1
CDR3nt: TGCAGCGTCCCAGGGGGCAACGAGCAGTACTTC
CDR3aa: CSVPGGNEQYF

j_gene: TRBJ1-2
v_gene: TRBV27
abundance: many
d_gene: TRBD1
CDR3nt: TGTGCCAGCAGTACCGACAGGGCCTCTGGCTACACCTTC
CDR3aa: CASSTDRASGYTF

j_gene: TRBJ2-5
v_gene: TRBV2
abundance: NA
d_gene: NA
CDR3nt: TGTGCCAGCAGTGATCTCTCCCAGGGGGAGGGAGAGACCCAGTACTTC
CDR3aa: CASSDLSQGEGETQYF

j_gene: TRBJ2-2
v_gene: TRBV7-9
abundance: few
d_gene: TRBD2
CDR3nt: TGTGCCAGCAGTTTGACTAGCGGGGACGGGGAGCTGTTTTTT
CDR3aa: CASSLTSGDGELFF

j_gene: TRBJ2-7
v_gene: TRBV6-1
abundance: many
d_gene: NA
CDR3nt: TGTGCCAGCAGTAGGGTTGTAGGGTACGAGCAGTACTTC
CDR3aa: CASSRVVGYEQYF

j_gene: TRBJ2-5
v_gene: TRBV28
abundance: many
d_gene: TRBD2
CDR3nt: TGTGCCAGCACGGCGGGAGGGAGAGAGACCCAGTACTTC
CDR3aa: CASTAGGRETQYF

j_gene: TRBJ2-7
v_gene: TRBV7-8
abundance: few
d_gene: TRBD1
CDR3nt: TGTGCCAGCAGCTTAGACAGGGGGCTTCTTCATCCCGGGGAGCAGTACTTC
CDR3aa: CASSLDRGLLHPGEQYF

j_gene: TRBJ1-1
v_gene: TRBV5-1
abundance: many
d_gene: NA
CDR3nt: TGCGCCAGCAGCTTTAACGGGAACACTGAAGCTTTCTTT
CDR3aa: CASSFNGNTEAFF

j_gene: TRBJ1-3
v_gene: TRBV5-1
abundance: many
d_gene: NA
CDR3nt: TGCGCCAGCAGCTTGGCCGCCCCCGGGACAACTGGAAACACCATATATTTT
CDR3aa: CASSLAAPGTTGNTIYF

j_gene: TRBJ2-5
v_gene: TRBV3-1
abundance: many
d_gene: NA
CDR3nt: TGTGCCAGCAGCCAAGATAATAGGTGGGCCGGAAAGAAACAAGAGACCCAGTACTTC
CDR3aa: CASSQDNRWAGKKQETQYF